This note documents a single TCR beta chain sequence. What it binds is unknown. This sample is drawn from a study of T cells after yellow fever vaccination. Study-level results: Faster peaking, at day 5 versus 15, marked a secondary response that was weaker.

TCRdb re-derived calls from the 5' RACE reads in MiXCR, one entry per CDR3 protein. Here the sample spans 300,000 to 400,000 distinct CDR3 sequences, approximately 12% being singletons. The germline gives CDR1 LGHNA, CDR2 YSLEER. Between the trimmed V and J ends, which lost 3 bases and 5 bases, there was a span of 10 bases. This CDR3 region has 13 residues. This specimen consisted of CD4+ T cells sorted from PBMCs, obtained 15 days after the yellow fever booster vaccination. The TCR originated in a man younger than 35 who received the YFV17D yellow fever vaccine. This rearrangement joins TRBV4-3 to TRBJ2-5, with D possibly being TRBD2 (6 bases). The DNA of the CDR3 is TGCGCCAGCAGCCATAGCGGCCGGGAGACCCAGTACTTC. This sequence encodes CASSHSGRETQYF.